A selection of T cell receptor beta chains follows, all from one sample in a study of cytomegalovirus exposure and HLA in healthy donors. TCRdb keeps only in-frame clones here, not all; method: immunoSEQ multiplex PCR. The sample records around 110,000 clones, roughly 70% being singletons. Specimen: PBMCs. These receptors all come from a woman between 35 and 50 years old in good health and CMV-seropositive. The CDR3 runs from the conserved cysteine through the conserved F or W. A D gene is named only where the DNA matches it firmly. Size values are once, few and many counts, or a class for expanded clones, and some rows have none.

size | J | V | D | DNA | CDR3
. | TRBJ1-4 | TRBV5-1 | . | TGCGCCAGCAGCTTGGGTACAGGGAGTAGTGAAAAACTGTTTTTT | CASSLGTGSSEKLFF
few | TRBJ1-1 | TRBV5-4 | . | TGTGCCAGCAGCTTGGTGGGGAGTTGGGACACTGAAGCTTTCTTT | CASSLVGSWDTEAFF
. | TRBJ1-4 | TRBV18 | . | TGTGCCAGCTCCCCTAAACTAAAACTGTTTTTT | CASSPKLKLFF
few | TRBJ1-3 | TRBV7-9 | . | TGTGCCAGCAGTCAATCAGGGTCTGGAAACACCATATATTTT | CASSQSGSGNTIYF
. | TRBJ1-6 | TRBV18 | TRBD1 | TGTGCCAGCTCAACAGGGGGCCAGGAGAATTCACCCCTCCACTTT | CASSTGGQENSPLHF
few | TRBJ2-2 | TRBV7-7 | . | TGTGCTAGCAGCTACAGACAGAACGGGGAGCTGTTTTTT | CASSYRQNGELFF
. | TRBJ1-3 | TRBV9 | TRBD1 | TGTGCCAGCAGCACCCTAGACAGGGGGCCGGGAAACACCATATATTTT | CASSTLDRGPGNTIYF
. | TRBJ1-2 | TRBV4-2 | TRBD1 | TGTGCCAGCAGCCAAGATCGAGGACAGGGGAATGGCTACACCTTC | CASSQDRGQGNGYTF
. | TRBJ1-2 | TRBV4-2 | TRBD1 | TGTGCCAGCGGGGACAGGGAAAGGGTCGTCTACACCTTC | CASGDRERVVYTF
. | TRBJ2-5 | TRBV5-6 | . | TGTGCCAGCAGCCAACTAGCCGTCGGGACCCAGTACTTC | CASSQLAVGTQYF
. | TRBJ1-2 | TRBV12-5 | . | TGTGCTAGTGGTTTTTCGGACTATGGCTACACCTTC | CASGFSDYGYTF
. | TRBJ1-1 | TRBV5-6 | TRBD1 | TGTGCCAGCAGCCGACAGGGGGCGAACACTGAAGCTTTCTTT | CASSRQGANTEAFF
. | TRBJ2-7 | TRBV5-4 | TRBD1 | TGTGCCAGCAGCTTCGACAGGGTGAACTACGAGCAGTACTTC | CASSFDRVNYEQYF
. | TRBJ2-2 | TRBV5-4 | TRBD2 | TGTGCCAGCAGCCTACCGGGACTAGCGGGGACCCCGGGCACCGGGGAGCTGTTTTTT | CASSLPGLAGTPGTGELFF
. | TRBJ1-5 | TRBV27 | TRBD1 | TGTGCCAGCAGCCTTGGGACAGCTAGCAATCAGCCCCAGCATTTT | CASSLGTASNQPQHF
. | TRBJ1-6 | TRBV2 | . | TGTGCCAGCAGTGCTGATTCACCCCTCCACTTT | CASSADSPLHF
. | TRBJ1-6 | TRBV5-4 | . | TGTGCCAGCAGCCAGGATGGAGGGAATTCACCCCTCCACTTT | CASSQDGGNSPLHF
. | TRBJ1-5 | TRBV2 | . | TGTGCCAGCAGAGAGAGCAATCAGCCCCAGCATTTT | CASRESNQPQHF
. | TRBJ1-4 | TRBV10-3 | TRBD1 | TGTGCCATCAGTACCGGGACAGGTCGACGTGGAGAAAAACTGTTTTTT | CAISTGTGRRGEKLFF
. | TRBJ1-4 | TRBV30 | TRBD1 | TGTGCCCTACAGGGGTATAATGAAAAACTGTTTTTT | CALQGYNEKLFF
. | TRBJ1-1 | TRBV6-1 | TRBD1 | TGTGCCAGCAGCCCCGACAGGGGGGACACTGAAGCTTTCTTT | CASSPDRGDTEAFF
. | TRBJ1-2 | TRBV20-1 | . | TGCAGTGCCCTCCCCGGCGGTATCTACACCTTC | CSALPGGIYTF
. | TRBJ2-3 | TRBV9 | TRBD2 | TGTGCCAGCAGCGTAGGGCGGGGGGCTATTCCAGATACGCAGTATTTT | CASSVGRGAIPDTQYF
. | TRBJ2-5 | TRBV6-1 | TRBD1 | TGTGCCAGCAGGGGACAGGGGGGTGTAGAGACCCAGTACTTC | CASRGQGGVETQYF
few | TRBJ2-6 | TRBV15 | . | TGTGCCACCAGCAGAGTTGGAGGGACTGGGGCCAACGTCCTGACTTTC | CATSRVGGTGANVLTF
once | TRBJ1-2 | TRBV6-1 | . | TGTGCCAGCAGTGAAAACAGGAACTATGGCTACACCTTC | CASSENRNYGYTF
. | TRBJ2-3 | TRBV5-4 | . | TGTGCCAGCAGTTGGATGTTGGGGGGAGATACGCAGTATTTT | CASSWMLGGDTQYF
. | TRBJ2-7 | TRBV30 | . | TGTGCCTGGGGGGCAGGGGTGGGCGAGCAGTACTTC | CAWGAGVGEQYF
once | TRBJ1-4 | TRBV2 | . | TGTGCCAGCAGTGACGACGGGACATACGAAAAACTGTTTTTT | CASSDDGTYEKLFF
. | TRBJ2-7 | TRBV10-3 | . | TGTGCCATCAGTGGAGGTTACTACGAGCAGTACTTC | CAISGGYYEQYF
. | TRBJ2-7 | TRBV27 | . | TGTGCCAGCAGGTTACAGGGCGGCCACGAGCAGTACTTC | CASRLQGGHEQYF
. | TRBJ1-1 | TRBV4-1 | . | TGCGCCAGCAGCCGATCCCAGGGGATGGCTGAAGCTTTCTTT | CASSRSQGMAEAFF
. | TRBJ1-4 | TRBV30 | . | TGTGCCTGGAGTGATGGACGGAGGATTATGAATGAAAAACTGTTTTTT | CAWSDGRRIMNEKLFF
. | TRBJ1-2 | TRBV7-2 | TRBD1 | TGTGCCAGCAACTCGGACAGGGGGCTTGGCTACACCTTC | CASNSDRGLGYTF
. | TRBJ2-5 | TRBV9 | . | TGTGCCAGCAGCGTCAGGGATGTGGAGACCCAGTACTTC | CASSVRDVETQYF
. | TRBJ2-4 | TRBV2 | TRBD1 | TGTGCCAGCAGTGAAGATGGGACAGGGTTAATCATTCAGTACTTC | CASSEDGTGLIIQYF
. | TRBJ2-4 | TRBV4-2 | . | TGTGCCAGCAGCCAAGACGGAGAGGTAGCCAAAAACATTCAGTACTTC | CASSQDGEVAKNIQYF
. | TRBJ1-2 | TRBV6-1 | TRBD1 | TGTGCCAGCAGTGCCCGGGACAGGGCCTTGGGCTACACCTTC | CASSARDRALGYTF
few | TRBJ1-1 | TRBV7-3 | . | TGTGCCAGCAGCTTAGCAGGGATTGAGAGCACTGAAGCTTTCTTT | CASSLAGIESTEAFF
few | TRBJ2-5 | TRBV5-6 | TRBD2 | TGTGCCAGCAGCTCTATACTAGCGGGGGAACAAGAGACCCAGTACTTC | CASSSILAGEQETQYF
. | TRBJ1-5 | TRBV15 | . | TGTGCCACCAGCAGAGCGGGGAGAAGCAATCAGCCCCAGCATTTT | CATSRAGRSNQPQHF
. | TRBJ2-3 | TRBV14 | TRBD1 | TGTGCCAGCAGCCGCCCGGGGACAGTAGGAGATACGCAGTATTTT | CASSRPGTVGDTQYF
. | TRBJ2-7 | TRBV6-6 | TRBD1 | TGTGCCAGCAGTAACCTCAGGGGGCGAGGGTACTACGAGCAGTACTTC | CASSNLRGRGYYEQYF
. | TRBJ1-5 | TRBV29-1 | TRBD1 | TGCAGCGTTACCGACAGGGCCAATCAGCCCCAGCATTTT | CSVTDRANQPQHF
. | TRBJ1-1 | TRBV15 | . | TGTGCCACTAGCAGGTTAGATACTGAAGCTTTCTTT | CATSRLDTEAFF
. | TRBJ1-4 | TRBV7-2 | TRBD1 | TGTGCCAGCAGGACAGGGAGGATCACTAATGAAAAACTGTTTTTT | CASRTGRITNEKLFF
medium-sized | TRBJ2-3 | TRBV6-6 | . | TGTGCCAGCAGCCCGACAGAGACTAGCACAGATACGCAGTATTTT | CASSPTETSTDTQYF
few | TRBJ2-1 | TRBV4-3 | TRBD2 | TGCGCCAGCAGCCGCGGGACTAGCGGGGCTGACGGTGGTGAGCAGTTCTTC | CASSRGTSGADGGEQFF
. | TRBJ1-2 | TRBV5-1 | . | TGCGCCAGCAGCTTGGCGGCAGGGGTATCCTATGGCTACACCTTC | CASSLAAGVSYGYTF
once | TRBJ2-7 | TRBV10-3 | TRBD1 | TGTGCCATCAAACGACAGGGCAACTACGAGCAGTACTTC | CAIKRQGNYEQYF
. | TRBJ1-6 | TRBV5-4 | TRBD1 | TGTGCCAGCAGCTTGGCGGGACAGAATAATTCACCCCTCCACTTT | CASSLAGQNNSPLHF
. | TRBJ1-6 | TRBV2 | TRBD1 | TGTGCCAGCAGTGGGGACAGCGGAAAGGATTCACCCCTCCACTTT | CASSGDSGKDSPLHF
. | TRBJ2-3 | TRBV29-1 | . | TGCAGCGTGACCGCGCTGACAGTCGCTACGCAGTATTTT | CSVTALTVATQYF